This entry concerns a single T cell receptor beta chain. CDR1 is SQVTM and CDR2 is ANQGSEA in the germline V gene. This CDR3 is built from 11 residues. Germline trimming cut 5 bases from V and 6 bases from J; bases unmatched to any gene: 4. This record belongs to a study of blood T cell repertoires in COVID-19. About the study: The cDNA or gDNA used as material had been derived from T cells, B-cell-depleted T cells, or PBMCs.

In the authors' methods: Amplification with reference gene primers provided the estimates of nucleated cell counts. The method was immunoSEQ multiplex PCR; TCRdb's version includes in-frame clones alone and lacks a portion of them. The DNA was the basis for D and trimming; V, J and clone size are from that table. The sample consists of roughly 130,000 clones, around 80% of them appearing once. The source is a man in his 70s with acute or convalescent COVID-19. Sequencing used peripheral blood. The chain joins TRBV29-1 to TRBJ2-7; 7 nucleotides match TRBD1. CDR3 region: CSVNSGGEQYF. Here the CDR3 DNA reads TGCAGCGTTAACTCAGGGGGCGAGCAGTACTTC.